Listed below are T cell receptor beta chains from one sample, sequenced in a study of T cells in Graves' hyperthyroidism and ophthalmopathy. TCRdb recomputed calls from the multiplex PCR reads with MiXCR, one row per CDR3 protein. The repertoire holds about 380,000 distinct CDR3 sequences, with less than 15% as singletons. Source material: blood. All receptors come from a man aged 30 to 39 with Graves' hyperthyroidism that later progressed to Graves' ophthalmopathy. The CDR3 runs from the conserved cysteine through the conserved F or W. Fields, in order: V gene, D gene, clone size, J gene, CDR3 length, CDR3 protein, CDR3 DNA. The D gene is left open where the match is weak. Only some rows state a clone size, as once, few, many or a class for expanded clones.

V gene: TRBV20-1
D gene: NA
clone size: few
J gene: TRBJ1-5
CDR3 length: 15
CDR3 protein: CSASRGDYSNQPQHF
CDR3 DNA: TGCAGTGCTAGTAGGGGGGATTATAGCAATCAGCCCCAGCATTTT

V gene: TRBV5-5
D gene: NA
clone size: NA
J gene: TRBJ2-7
CDR3 length: 14
CDR3 protein: CASSLGYRTYEQYF
CDR3 DNA: TGTGCCAGCAGCCTAGGGTACAGAACCTACGAGCAGTACTTC

V gene: TRBV24-1
D gene: TRBD2
clone size: few
J gene: TRBJ2-3
CDR3 length: 16
CDR3 protein: CATSDKYGLAGDTQYF
CDR3 DNA: TGTGCCACCAGTGATAAGTATGGACTAGCGGGGGATACGCAGTATTTT

V gene: TRBV4-1
D gene: NA
clone size: few
J gene: TRBJ1-1
CDR3 length: 14
CDR3 protein: CASSQVEGSEGAFF
CDR3 DNA: TGCGCCAGCAGCCAAGTAGAGGGGTCCGAAGGAGCTTTCTTT

V gene: TRBV6-5
D gene: NA
clone size: NA
J gene: TRBJ2-7
CDR3 length: 15
CDR3 protein: CASSYSDTLVYEQYF
CDR3 DNA: TGTGCCAGCAGTTACTCCGATACCCTGGTATACGAGCAGTACTTC

V gene: TRBV5-1
D gene: TRBD1
clone size: NA
J gene: TRBJ1-1
CDR3 length: 15
CDR3 protein: CASSLLGQGTLEAFF
CDR3 DNA: TGCGCCAGCAGCTTGCTGGGACAGGGAACTCTTGAAGCTTTCTTT

V gene: TRBV7-2
D gene: TRBD1
clone size: many
J gene: TRBJ1-2
CDR3 length: 13
CDR3 protein: CASSSDHRGGYTF
CDR3 DNA: TGTGCCAGCAGCTCAGACCACAGGGGTGGCTACACCTTC

V gene: TRBV19
D gene: NA
clone size: NA
J gene: TRBJ2-4
CDR3 length: 13
CDR3 protein: CASRNRALDIQYF
CDR3 DNA: TGTGCCAGTAGAAACAGGGCGTTGGACATTCAGTACTTC

V gene: TRBV24-1
D gene: NA
clone size: few
J gene: TRBJ2-3
CDR3 length: 16
CDR3 protein: CATSDLRQGRADTQYF
CDR3 DNA: TGTGCCACCAGTGATTTACGGCAGGGCCGGGCAGATACGCAGTATTTT

V gene: TRBV15
D gene: TRBD1
clone size: few
J gene: TRBJ2-2
CDR3 length: 15
CDR3 protein: CATSRGTGGMGELFF
CDR3 DNA: TGTGCCACCAGCAGGGGGACAGGGGGCATGGGGGAGCTGTTTTTT

V gene: TRBV7-9
D gene: NA
clone size: many
J gene: TRBJ2-7
CDR3 length: 12
CDR3 protein: CASSLRPYEQYF
CDR3 DNA: TGTGCCAGCAGTTTACGTCCCTACGAGCAGTACTTC

V gene: TRBV2
D gene: NA
clone size: many
J gene: TRBJ1-1
CDR3 length: 13
CDR3 protein: CASSLQGNTEAFF
CDR3 DNA: TGTGCCAGCAGTTTACAGGGGAACACTGAAGCTTTCTTT

V gene: TRBV6-1
D gene: NA
clone size: few
J gene: TRBJ2-7
CDR3 length: 15
CDR3 protein: CASSRPGGAGYEQYF
CDR3 DNA: TGTGCCAGCAGCCGCCCCGGAGGGGCGGGCTACGAGCAGTACTTC

V gene: TRBV2
D gene: NA
clone size: many
J gene: TRBJ2-5
CDR3 length: 15
CDR3 protein: CASNGRGPPVGTQYF
CDR3 DNA: TGTGCCAGCAACGGGCGGGGACCTCCCGTGGGGACCCAGTACTTC

V gene: TRBV7-9
D gene: NA
clone size: many
J gene: TRBJ2-5
CDR3 length: 15
CDR3 protein: CASSQKGGGQETQYF
CDR3 DNA: TGTGCCAGCAGCCAAAAAGGGGGGGGACAAGAGACCCAGTACTTC

V gene: TRBV7-6
D gene: NA
clone size: many
J gene: TRBJ2-1
CDR3 length: 13
CDR3 protein: CASSLGINNEQFF
CDR3 DNA: TGTGCCAGCAGCCTCGGGATCAACAATGAGCAGTTCTTC

V gene: TRBV2
D gene: TRBD1
clone size: many
J gene: TRBJ1-5
CDR3 length: 14
CDR3 protein: CATQGVGSNQPQHF
CDR3 DNA: TGTGCCACCCAGGGGGTTGGAAGCAATCAGCCCCAGCATTTT

V gene: TRBV18
D gene: NA
clone size: few
J gene: TRBJ1-5
CDR3 length: 15
CDR3 protein: CASSTGEGGNQPQHF
CDR3 DNA: TGTGCCAGCTCAACTGGGGAGGGGGGCAATCAGCCCCAGCATTTT

V gene: TRBV6-2/TRBV6-3
D gene: NA
clone size: many
J gene: TRBJ1-2
CDR3 length: 16
CDR3 protein: CASSLQGLTTSYGYTF
CDR3 DNA: TGTGCCAGCAGTTTACAGGGCCTCACTACATCCTATGGCTACACCTTC

V gene: TRBV10-3
D gene: NA
clone size: NA
J gene: TRBJ2-4
CDR3 length: 14
CDR3 protein: CAIKEQGAKNIQYF
CDR3 DNA: TGTGCCATCAAAGAACAGGGTGCCAAAAACATTCAGTACTTC